The rows below give T cell receptor beta chains drawn from one sample of a study of blood T cell repertoires in COVID-19. Profiling relied on immunoSEQ multiplex PCR, and the TCRdb table lists in-frame clones only, not all of them. The table has approximately 190,000 clones, 80% to 85% seen once; the top ten hold less than 20%. The sequencing sample was made of peripheral blood. The origin of the receptors is a human donor in a cohort sampled during active COVID-19. Each CDR3 is given with its conserved first and last residue. The order of the fields is clone size, V gene, J gene, D gene, CDR3 DNA, CDR3 protein. The D gene is left open where the match is weak. Clone size is not always given. Where it is, it says once, few, many or a class for expanded clones.

clone size: -; V gene: TRBV4-2; J gene: TRBJ1-4; D gene: -; CDR3 DNA: TGTGCCAGCAGCCAAGATCCGGGTAGGGGCGAAAAACTGTTTTTT; CDR3 protein: CASSQDPGRGEKLFF
clone size: -; V gene: TRBV5-1; J gene: TRBJ2-3; D gene: TRBD1; CDR3 DNA: TGCGCCAGCAGCGAGGGGACAGGGCACAGCGATACGCAGTATTTT; CDR3 protein: CASSEGTGHSDTQYF
clone size: few; V gene: TRBV19; J gene: TRBJ1-1; D gene: TRBD1; CDR3 DNA: TGTGCCAGTAGTGCCGACAGGGGATACACTGAAGCTTTCTTT; CDR3 protein: CASSADRGYTEAFF
clone size: -; V gene: TRBV9; J gene: TRBJ1-1; D gene: -; CDR3 DNA: TGTGCCAGCAGCGTAGTAAACACTGAAGCTTTCTTT; CDR3 protein: CASSVVNTEAFF
clone size: -; V gene: TRBV7-9; J gene: TRBJ1-4; D gene: -; CDR3 DNA: TGTGCCAGCAGCTTAGACACGAACCAGCGTCTGTTTTTT; CDR3 protein: CASSLDTNQRLFF
clone size: -; V gene: TRBV5-1; J gene: TRBJ2-2; D gene: -; CDR3 DNA: TGCGCCAGCGAACTTTTCCCTACGGGGGTGAGGTACACCGGGGAGCTGTTTTTT; CDR3 protein: CASELFPTGVRYTGELFF
clone size: -; V gene: TRBV7-8; J gene: TRBJ2-3; D gene: -; CDR3 DNA: TGTGCCAGCAGCCCCGGGGGAGGCACAGATACGCAGTATTTT; CDR3 protein: CASSPGGGTDTQYF
clone size: -; V gene: TRBV19; J gene: TRBJ2-1; D gene: TRBD2; CDR3 DNA: TGTGCCAGTAATCCCCACAAACTAGCGGGGGGCAAAGGGCAGTTCTTC; CDR3 protein: CASNPHKLAGGKGQFF
clone size: -; V gene: TRBV6-5; J gene: TRBJ1-1; D gene: -; CDR3 DNA: TGTGCCAGCAGTTCTATCGGAGGGGAAGCTTTCTTT; CDR3 protein: CASSSIGGEAFF
clone size: -; V gene: TRBV6-1; J gene: TRBJ1-2; D gene: -; CDR3 DNA: TGTGCCAGCAGTGAGATTTCCTTGGGCGGCTACACCTTC; CDR3 protein: CASSEISLGGYTF
clone size: -; V gene: TRBV28; J gene: TRBJ2-5; D gene: TRBD1; CDR3 DNA: TGTGCCAGCAGCCACATCCGACAGGGGGTTGGAGAGACCCAGTACTTC; CDR3 protein: CASSHIRQGVGETQYF
clone size: -; V gene: TRBV9; J gene: TRBJ2-5; D gene: TRBD2; CDR3 DNA: TGTGCCAGCAGCCCAACCGGGGGGGCAGAGACCCAGTACTTC; CDR3 protein: CASSPTGGAETQYF
clone size: once; V gene: TRBV5-1; J gene: TRBJ1-6; D gene: -; CDR3 DNA: TGCGCCAGCACATTACAGGATAATTCACCCCTCCACTTT; CDR3 protein: CASTLQDNSPLHF
clone size: once; V gene: TRBV5-1; J gene: TRBJ2-7; D gene: TRBD2; CDR3 DNA: TGCGCCAGCAGCTTGGTAGCTAGCGGGAGGGACGAGCAGTACTTC; CDR3 protein: CASSLVASGRDEQYF
clone size: -; V gene: TRBV5-1; J gene: TRBJ2-5; D gene: -; CDR3 DNA: TGCGCCAGCAGCTTGCTGTTAGCGGAAGAGACCCAGTACTTC; CDR3 protein: CASSLLLAEETQYF
clone size: -; V gene: TRBV9; J gene: TRBJ2-2; D gene: TRBD1; CDR3 DNA: TGTGCCAGCAGTAGGACAGGGGTCACCGGGGAGCTGTTTTTT; CDR3 protein: CASSRTGVTGELFF
clone size: -; V gene: TRBV5-1; J gene: TRBJ2-3; D gene: -; CDR3 DNA: TGCGCCAGCAGCTTGGAGTCTAGCAAAGATACGCAGTATTTT; CDR3 protein: CASSLESSKDTQYF
clone size: -; V gene: TRBV10-3; J gene: TRBJ2-1; D gene: TRBD2; CDR3 DNA: TGTGCCATCAGTGGCGGGAGGGCCAACAATGAGCAGTTCTTC; CDR3 protein: CAISGGRANNEQFF
clone size: -; V gene: TRBV11-3; J gene: TRBJ2-7; D gene: -; CDR3 DNA: TGTGCCAGCAGCGCATACACAAGGGGACTCACCTACGAGCAGTACTTC; CDR3 protein: CASSAYTRGLTYEQYF
clone size: -; V gene: TRBV28; J gene: TRBJ2-7; D gene: TRBD1; CDR3 DNA: TGTGCCAGCAGCAAGACAGGGAATTTTTACGAGCAGTACTTC; CDR3 protein: CASSKTGNFYEQYF
clone size: -; V gene: TRBV9; J gene: TRBJ1-1; D gene: -; CDR3 DNA: TGTGCCAGCTCGTGGGCAGGTTCGTCCACTGAAGCTTTCTTT; CDR3 protein: CASSWAGSSTEAFF
clone size: -; V gene: TRBV28; J gene: TRBJ2-7; D gene: TRBD1; CDR3 DNA: TGTGCCAGCAGTTCCCGGGACAGGCACTACGAGCAGTACTTC; CDR3 protein: CASSSRDRHYEQYF
clone size: once; V gene: TRBV5-1; J gene: TRBJ2-1; D gene: TRBD2; CDR3 DNA: TGCGCCAGCAGCCCGCGCACTAGCGGGGACACTTACAATGAGCAGTTCTTC; CDR3 protein: CASSPRTSGDTYNEQFF
clone size: -; V gene: TRBV18; J gene: TRBJ1-1; D gene: -; CDR3 DNA: TGTGCCAGCTCACCACCTTCAGGGGAGAACACTGAAGCTTTCTTT; CDR3 protein: CASSPPSGENTEAFF
clone size: -; V gene: TRBV29-1; J gene: TRBJ1-1; D gene: -; CDR3 DNA: TGCAGCATCCGGACATCTAACACTGAAGCTTTCTTT; CDR3 protein: CSIRTSNTEAFF
clone size: -; V gene: TRBV5-5; J gene: TRBJ1-1; D gene: -; CDR3 DNA: TGTGCCAGCAGCCTCCCGGGTGGGGGGTACGCTGAAGCTTTCTTT; CDR3 protein: CASSLPGGGYAEAFF
clone size: -; V gene: TRBV6-5; J gene: TRBJ1-1; D gene: -; CDR3 DNA: TGTGCCAGCAGCCCCCTTTCCAACACTGAAGCTTTCTTT; CDR3 protein: CASSPLSNTEAFF
clone size: -; V gene: TRBV6-5; J gene: TRBJ1-6; D gene: -; CDR3 DNA: TGTGCCAGCAGTTACCGGAGTTTACCCCTCCACTTT; CDR3 protein: CASSYRSLPLHF
clone size: -; V gene: TRBV2; J gene: TRBJ2-2; D gene: -; CDR3 DNA: TGTGCCAGCAGTGAGTGGCCGGGCGGGGAGCTGTTTTTT; CDR3 protein: CASSEWPGGELFF
clone size: -; V gene: TRBV7-8; J gene: TRBJ2-3; D gene: TRBD1; CDR3 DNA: TGTGCCAGCAGCTTAAGCAGGGGGCGGGTGGATACGCAGTATTTT; CDR3 protein: CASSLSRGRVDTQYF
clone size: few; V gene: TRBV24-1; J gene: TRBJ2-2; D gene: TRBD1; CDR3 DNA: TGTGCCAGCGGGACAGGGACCTCCGGGGAGCTGTTTTTT; CDR3 protein: CASGTGTSGELFF
clone size: -; V gene: TRBV6-5; J gene: TRBJ1-1; D gene: -; CDR3 DNA: TGTGCCATCAAGAATGACTTGAACACTGAAGCTTTCTTT; CDR3 protein: CAIKNDLNTEAFF
clone size: few; V gene: TRBV15; J gene: TRBJ2-3; D gene: -; CDR3 DNA: TGTGCCACCAGCAGAGACGGGAGCTCAACAGATACGCAGTATTTT; CDR3 protein: CATSRDGSSTDTQYF
clone size: -; V gene: TRBV7-9; J gene: TRBJ1-3; D gene: -; CDR3 DNA: TGTGCCAGCAGCTTAGCTTCTCCTGGAAACACCATATATTTT; CDR3 protein: CASSLASPGNTIYF
clone size: -; V gene: TRBV7-9; J gene: TRBJ2-5; D gene: TRBD1; CDR3 DNA: TGTGCCAGCAGCTCCCCGACAGGGTACGAGACCCAGTACTTC; CDR3 protein: CASSSPTGYETQYF
clone size: -; V gene: TRBV3-1/TRBV3-2; J gene: TRBJ2-1; D gene: -; CDR3 DNA: TGTGCCAGCAGCCATAGGGGGGGCTACAATGAGCAGTTCTTC; CDR3 protein: CASSHRGGYNEQFF
clone size: -; V gene: TRBV25-1; J gene: TRBJ2-3; D gene: TRBD2; CDR3 DNA: TGTGCCAGCGGCCGACCCGGGGGGGGGCGGACAGATACGCAGTATTTT; CDR3 protein: CASGRPGGGRTDTQYF
clone size: few; V gene: TRBV10-3; J gene: TRBJ1-4; D gene: TRBD1; CDR3 DNA: TGTGCCATCAGCCGGACAGGGCCAACTAATGAAAAACTGTTTTTT; CDR3 protein: CAISRTGPTNEKLFF
clone size: -; V gene: TRBV2; J gene: TRBJ1-6; D gene: -; CDR3 DNA: TGTGCCAGCAGTGATGAGAATTCACCCCTCCACTTT; CDR3 protein: CASSDENSPLHF
clone size: -; V gene: TRBV27; J gene: TRBJ1-2; D gene: TRBD1; CDR3 DNA: TGTGCCAGCAGCCGGGACAGGGCTAACTATGGCTACACCTTC; CDR3 protein: CASSRDRANYGYTF
clone size: -; V gene: TRBV27; J gene: TRBJ2-1; D gene: TRBD1; CDR3 DNA: TGTGCCAGCAGTGCGATAGGGACAGGGAAACAAAATGAGCAGTTCTTC; CDR3 protein: CASSAIGTGKQNEQFF
clone size: once; V gene: TRBV9; J gene: TRBJ1-1; D gene: -; CDR3 DNA: TGTGCCAGCAGCGTAGGGGGTCGTGGACAGAGAACTGAAGCTTTCTTT; CDR3 protein: CASSVGGRGQRTEAFF
clone size: once; V gene: TRBV4-2; J gene: TRBJ2-3; D gene: -; CDR3 DNA: TGTGCCAGCAGCCAAGAGGGGGGGCTGGATACGCAGTATTTT; CDR3 protein: CASSQEGGLDTQYF
clone size: -; V gene: TRBV6-5; J gene: TRBJ2-7; D gene: -; CDR3 DNA: TGTGCCAGCAGAACAACCCGGGACGAGCAGTACTTC; CDR3 protein: CASRTTRDEQYF
clone size: -; V gene: TRBV3-1/TRBV3-2; J gene: TRBJ1-3; D gene: -; CDR3 DNA: TGTGCCAGCAGCCAAGGCAGGTTCTCTGGAAACACCATATATTTT; CDR3 protein: CASSQGRFSGNTIYF
clone size: -; V gene: TRBV7-9; J gene: TRBJ2-7; D gene: TRBD2; CDR3 DNA: TGTGCCAGCAGCAAGTGGTTAGCGGGAGGGCACGAGCAGTACTTC; CDR3 protein: CASSKWLAGGHEQYF
clone size: -; V gene: TRBV5-6; J gene: TRBJ1-2; D gene: TRBD1; CDR3 DNA: TGTGCCAGCAGCTTGGGGCAGGGGGCTTTGGGCTACACCTTC; CDR3 protein: CASSLGQGALGYTF
clone size: -; V gene: TRBV7-9; J gene: TRBJ1-2; D gene: -; CDR3 DNA: TGTGCCAGCAGCTTAGAGGCGGCCACGTCTGGCTACACCTTC; CDR3 protein: CASSLEAATSGYTF
clone size: -; V gene: TRBV5-4; J gene: TRBJ1-2; D gene: -; CDR3 DNA: TGTGCCAGCAGCTTGTCAGGGTTAGCTAACTATGGCTACACCTTC; CDR3 protein: CASSLSGLANYGYTF
clone size: -; V gene: TRBV29-1; J gene: TRBJ2-2; D gene: -; CDR3 DNA: TGCAGCGGAGAGAACACCGGGGAGCTGTTTTTT; CDR3 protein: CSGENTGELFF
clone size: -; V gene: TRBV27; J gene: TRBJ1-6; D gene: -; CDR3 DNA: TGTGCCAGCAGTTTAGGACCGGGACAAAATAATTCACCCCTCCACTTT; CDR3 protein: CASSLGPGQNNSPLHF